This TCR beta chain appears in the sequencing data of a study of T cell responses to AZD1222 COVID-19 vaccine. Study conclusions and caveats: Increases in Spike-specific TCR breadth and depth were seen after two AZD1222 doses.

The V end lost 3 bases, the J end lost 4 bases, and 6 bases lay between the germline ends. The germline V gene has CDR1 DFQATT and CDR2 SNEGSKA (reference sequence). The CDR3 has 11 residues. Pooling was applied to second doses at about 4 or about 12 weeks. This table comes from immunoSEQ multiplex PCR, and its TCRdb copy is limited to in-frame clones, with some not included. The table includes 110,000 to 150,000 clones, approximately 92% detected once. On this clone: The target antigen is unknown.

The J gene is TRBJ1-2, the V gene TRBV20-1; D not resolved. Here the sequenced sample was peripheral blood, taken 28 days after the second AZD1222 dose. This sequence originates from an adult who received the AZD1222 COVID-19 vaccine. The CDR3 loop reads CSASGGYGYTF. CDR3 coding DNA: TGCAGTGCTAGTGGCGGCTATGGCTACACCTTC.